This T cell receptor beta chain was recorded in a study of blood T cells in healthy people across ages. Whole-study findings and limits: Investigators treated diversity estimates from one million T cells as underestimates. More naive CD4+ cells and higher diversity marked long-lived donors relative to aged donors. Changes in expanded clonotypes were possibly confounded, as the CMV status of donors was unknown. TCR beta diversity was tightly associated with the proportion of naive T cells.

This clonotype has a handful of counts. Its target is not known. Together with a sample-barcoded 5' primer, a J-beta primer mix was included in a second PCR lasting about 7 to 11 cycles. One entry per CDR3 protein results from TCRdb running MiXCR on the 5' RACE reads. Found here are approximately 1.5 million distinct CDR3 sequences, approximately 42% of them singletons; the top ten hold 4%. Germline CDR1 reads SGDLS; CDR2 reads YYNGEE. This CDR3 spans 18 amino acids. V shed 3 bases and J 4 bases; nucleotides not matched to a gene: 16. J is TRBJ2-1 and V is TRBV9, with 7 bases aligning to TRBD2. The clonotype was recovered from a woman aged 18-30 years in good health. The specimen was blood. The CDR3: CASSGQGQRGGVYNEQFF. CDR3 coding DNA: TGTGCCAGCAGCGGTCAAGGGCAGCGGGGCGGGGTGTACAATGAGCAGTTCTTC.